The 28 T cell receptor beta chains listed next were all sequenced from one sample in a study of T cells after yellow fever vaccination. A single record per CDR3 protein comes from TCRdb applying MiXCR to the 5' RACE reads. This table has 200,000 to 250,000 distinct CDR3 sequences, under 3.5% appearing once. Here the sequenced sample was CD4+ T cells sorted from PBMCs, taken 10 days after the yellow fever booster vaccination. The receptor set was obtained from a young man who received the YFV17D yellow fever vaccine.

This clonotype has just a few counts. The CDR3 region is CASRSAVRWQGEGYTF. The CDR3 DNA follows: TGTGCCAGCAGATCCGCCGTCCGGTGGCAGGGTGAAGGCTACACCTTC. J is TRBJ1-2 and V is TRBV3-1, with D maybe TRBD1 (5 bases). V dropped 6 bases and J dropped 8 bases, with 25 bases sitting between them. Germline V gives CDR1 LGHDT, CDR2 YNNKEL (reference sequence). The CDR3 contains 16 residues.

Points on this clonotype: One base away lies a much larger clone, so this may be a sequencing read error. This chain connects TRBV7-9 to TRBJ2-5; 9 bases are shared with TRBD2. This CDR3 is 13 amino acids long. In germline, CDR1 is SEHNR, CDR2 FQNEAQ (reference sequence). The CDR3 loop is CASGSGGMETLYF. The DNA for the CDR3 is TGTGCCAGCGGGAGCGGGGGGATGGAGACCCTGTACTTC.

This clonotype was observed many times. The chain joins TRBV7-8 to TRBJ1-5; TRBD1 might be the D (6 bases). This CDR3 contains 17 residues. Germline CDR1 reads SGHVS; CDR2 reads FQNEAQ. Between the trimmed V and J ends, which lost 5 bases and 0 bases, there was a span of 17 bases. This CDR3 reads CASSAQGRGGSNQPQHF. As DNA, the CDR3 is TGTGCCAGCAGCGCCCAAGGGCGAGGGGGTAGCAATCAGCCCCAGCATTTT.

This clonotype was detected only a few times. The chain joins TRBV12-3 or TRBV12-4 to TRBJ2-7, with 7 nucleotides matching TRBD2. The CDR3 has 13 amino acids. V shed 5 bases and J 1 base; nucleotides not matched to a gene: 2. CDR3 in amino acids: CASSTSVSYEQYV. The CDR3 nucleotides are TGTGCCAGCAGTACTAGCGTTTCCTACGAGCAGTACGTC.

This clonotype showed up many times. CDR3 in DNA: TGCGCCAGCAGCTTGGTACAGTCCAACTATGGCTACACCTTC. It is translated as CASSLVQSNYGYTF. The rearrangement joins TRBV5-1 to TRBJ1-2, with D uncertain. Germline CDR1 reads SGHRS; CDR2 reads YFSETQ. V was cut by 0 bases and J by 2 bases, with 8 bases left in between. The CDR3 has 14 residues. Full variable domain (remainder filled in from reference TRBV5-1 and TRBJ1-2): KAGVTQTPRYLIKTRGQQVTLSCSPISGHRSVSWYQQTPGQGLQFLFEYFSETQRNKGNFPGRFSGRQFSNSRSEMNVSTLELGDSALYLCASSLVQSNYGYTFGSGTRLTVV.

There are many counts of this clonotype. The chain is built from TRBV5-1 and TRBJ1-4, with D perhaps matching TRBD1 (5 bases). The V end was cut by 5 bases, the J end by 7 bases, with 12 bases between. Germline loops: CDR1 SGHRS, CDR2 YFSETQ. The CDR3 extends over 13 amino acids. The CDR3 nucleotides are TGCGCCAGCAGTCGGGGCAGCGGTGAAAAACTGTTTTTT. This sequence encodes CASSRGSGEKLFF. The full variable domain, with the rest looked up from reference TRBV5-1 and TRBJ1-4, is KAGVTQTPRYLIKTRGQQVTLSCSPISGHRSVSWYQQTPGQGLQFLFEYFSETQRNKGNFPGRFSGRQFSNSRSEMNVSTLELGDSALYLCASSRGSGEKLFFGSGTQLSVL.

The chain uses TRBV12-3 or TRBV12-4 and TRBJ1-2; weak D call: TRBD1 (5 bases). Between the trimmed V and J ends, which lost 7 bases and 3 bases, there was a span of 15 bases. CDR3 length: 14 residues. DNA of the CDR3: TGTGCCAGCACCCTCAGGGCGGGAGACTATGGCTACACCTTC. It yields the protein CASTLRAGDYGYTF.

In its sample, this clonotype was seen many times. This chain connects TRBV5-4 to TRBJ1-4; tentative D call: TRBD1 (6 bases). From germline, CDR1 is SGHNT and CDR2 YYREEE (reference sequence). The CDR3 is made up of 15 amino acids. Trimming stripped 4 bases from V and 2 bases from J, with 12 bases between. The CDR3 spells CASSTGGATNEKLFF. The CDR3 bases are TGTGCCAGCAGCACCGGGGGGGCGACTAATGAAAAACTGTTTTTT.

This clonotype appeared many times. The genes are TRBV12-3 or TRBV12-4 and TRBJ2-5; D is unclear. There are 14 residues in the CDR3. The V end was cut by 3 bases, the J end by 5 bases, with 13 bases between. The CDR3 spells CASSFYDVGETQYF. As DNA, the CDR3 is TGTGCCAGCAGTTTTTACGATGTTGGGGAGACCCAGTACTTC.

This clonotype was seen at least ten times. This chain uses TRBV6-5 with TRBJ1-3; D might be TRBD1 (5 bases). Germline V gene data show CDR1 as MNHEY and CDR2 as SVGAGI. Trimming shortened V by 6 bases and J by 9 bases, and 21 bases separated the two germline ends. The CDR3 contains 15 residues. CDR3 amino acids: CASRSPGTRGVTIYF. In nucleotides, the CDR3 is TGTGCCAGCAGATCACCCGGGACCCGCGGGGTCACCATATATTTT.

This clonotype was counted only a few times. This sequence joins TRBV5-1 and TRBJ1-6; D is possibly TRBD1 (6 bases). V gave up 0 bases and J gave up 6 bases, with 16 bases separating them. Germline CDR1 SGHRS, CDR2 YFSETQ. The CDR3 has 17 amino acids. The CDR3 sequence: CASSLGTARGANSPLHF. The DNA for the CDR3 is TGCGCCAGCAGCTTGGGGACAGCCCGTGGGGCTAATTCACCCCTCCACTTT.

This clonotype was counted many times. The chain employs TRBV2 and TRBJ1-2; D call uncertain. There are 13 residues in the CDR3. The V end was cut by 3 bases, the J end by 4 bases, with 9 bases between. The germline V gene has CDR1 SNHLY and CDR2 FYNNEI. This chain's CDR3 is CASSDAAAYGYTF. CDR3 sequence (DNA): TGTGCCAGCAGTGATGCGGCAGCCTATGGCTACACCTTC.

The chain employs TRBV6-6 and TRBJ2-7; D might be TRBD2 (7 bases). The V gene lost 6 bases and the J gene lost 9 bases, with 18 bases spanning the gap. The CDR3 sequence is 13 residues long. The germline gives CDR1 MNHNY, CDR2 SVGAGI (reference sequence). CDR3 amino acids: CASSWGLAARQYV. In DNA form, the CDR3 reads TGTGCCAGCAGCTGGGGGCTAGCGGCCAGGCAGTACGTC.

This clonotype showed up many times. The chain employs TRBV4-3 and TRBJ2-7; D is undetermined. Germline V gives CDR1 LGHNA, CDR2 YSLEER. The CDR3 sequence is 10 residues long. The DNA for the CDR3 is TGCGTTCGATTGGGTTACGAGCAGTACGTC. It translates to CVRLGYEQYV.

This clonotype was found a few times. The J gene is TRBJ1-1, the V gene TRBV27; D possibly corresponds to TRBD1 (6 bases). V dropped 7 bases and J dropped 6 bases, with 12 bases sitting between them. Germline CDR1 reads MNHEY; CDR2 reads SMNVEV (reference sequence). The CDR3 has 12 amino acids. The CDR3, as DNA: TGTGCCAGCATAGGTTGGGGGCCTGAAGCTTTCTTT. This gives the protein CASIGWGPEAFF.

A few counts support this clonotype. This sequence joins TRBV7-3 and TRBJ1-1; unclear D gene. Germline V gene sequence: CDR1 SGHTA, CDR2 FQGTGA. Trimming stripped 0 bases from V and 4 bases from J, with 6 bases between. The CDR3 is 13 amino acids. The CDR3 coding sequence is TGTGCCAGCAGCTTAACTAAATTCACTGAAGCTTTCTTT. Translated: CASSLTKFTEAFF.

The rearrangement links TRBV11-2 to TRBJ2-3; D unresolved. The CDR3 runs to 13 residues. Per germline, CDR1 SGHAT and CDR2 FQNNGV. V lost 3 bases, J lost 4 bases, and 8 bases lay in between. The CDR3 region has the DNA TGTGCCAGCAGCTTCAAGTTCTCAGATACGCAGTATTTT. It encodes CASSFKFSDTQYF.

The sample holds many counts of this clonotype. The rearrangement links TRBV5-1 to TRBJ2-3; D tentatively reads TRBD1 or TRBD2 (5 bases each). The ends were cut back, 3 bases at V and 1 base at J, with 15 bases in the middle. The germline gives CDR1 SGHRS, CDR2 YFSETQ. The CDR3 runs 16 residues. The CDR3: CASSSIPGLGTDTQYF. DNA for the CDR3: TGCGCCAGCAGCTCGATTCCGGGGCTTGGCACAGATACGCAGTATTTT.

This clonotype has a count of ten or more. The chain recombines TRBV2 with TRBJ2-3, with D tentatively TRBD2 (6 bases). This CDR3 region has 15 residues. V lost 4 bases, J lost 5 bases, and 16 bases lay in between. Germline values: CDR1 SNHLY, CDR2 FYNNEI. The DNA of the CDR3 is TGTGCCAGCAGTGTCGGCGGGGCCCGCGGAGATACGCAGTATTTT. It yields the protein CASSVGGARGDTQYF.

This clonotype was found many times. The chain carries TRBV30 and TRBJ2-3; D gene ambiguous. The germline V gene has CDR1 GTSNPN and CDR2 SVGIG (reference sequence). The CDR3 sequence is 13 residues long. The V and J ends lost 3 bases and 0 bases respectively, with 7 bases between them. This CDR3 reads CAWSGSSTDTQYF. CDR3 in DNA: TGTGCCTGGAGCGGTTCTAGCACAGATACGCAGTATTTT. Combining the CDR3 with reference TRBV30 and TRBJ2-3 gives the whole variable domain SQTIHQWPATLVQPVGSPLSLECTVEGTSNPNLYWYRQAAGRGLQLLFYSVGIGQISSEVPQNLSASRPQDRQFILSSKKLLLSDSGFYLCAWSGSSTDTQYFGPGTRLTVL.

This clonotype was seen at least ten times. V gene TRBV7-2 combines with J gene TRBJ1-2; D gene unclear. V lost 5 bases, J lost 5 bases, and 12 bases lay in between. The CDR3 covers 13 residues. From germline, CDR1 is SGHTA and CDR2 FQGNSA. CDR3 protein: CASSPEWGYGYTF. CDR3 in DNA: TGTGCCAGCAGCCCCGAGTGGGGTTATGGCTACACCTTC.

The J gene is TRBJ1-1, the V gene TRBV5-4; the D gene is possibly TRBD1 (6 bases). Looked up from germline, CDR1 is SGHNT and CDR2 is YYREEE (reference sequence). CDR3 length: 14 amino acids. V shed 4 bases and J shed 6 bases, with 16 bases lying between them. Here the CDR3 DNA reads TGTGCCAGCAGCCCCGCTGGCAGGGGAGCTGAAGCTTTCTTT. Translation: CASSPAGRGAEAFF. Combining the CDR3 with reference TRBV5-4 and TRBJ1-1 gives the whole variable domain ETGVTQSPTHLIKTRGQQVTLRCSSQSGHNTVSWYQQALGQGPQFIFQYYREEENGRGNFPPRFSGLQFPNYSSELNVNALELDDSALYLCASSPAGRGAEAFFGQGTRLTVV.

V and J are TRBV5-1 and TRBJ1-1; D is possibly TRBD1 (5 bases). The germline V gene encodes CDR1 SGHRS and CDR2 YFSETQ. The CDR3 sequence is 17 residues long. V lost 1 base to trimming and J lost 1 base, with 17 bases between them. The CDR3 DNA reads TGCGCCAGCAGCTTGTATCTCCGGGGACCTAAGAACACTGAAGCTTTCTTT. It translates to CASSLYLRGPKNTEAFF.

This clonotype is medium-sized. The J gene is TRBJ2-1, the V gene TRBV3-1; no clear D gene. V dropped 0 bases and J dropped 0 bases, with 6 bases sitting between them. The length of the CDR3 is 15 residues. CDR1 is LGHDT and CDR2 is YNNKEL in the germline V gene (reference sequence). The CDR3 region is CASSQDWRSYNEQFF. The CDR3 nucleotides are TGTGCCAGCAGCCAAGATTGGCGCTCCTACAATGAGCAGTTCTTC.

This clonotype was counted ten times or more. The rearrangement links TRBV12-3 or TRBV12-4 to TRBJ1-5; D gene uncertain. The CDR3 consists of 15 residues. V lost 5 bases and J lost 2, with 13 bases in between. In DNA, the CDR3 is TGTGCCAGCAGTGCCTCCCCCAGCGGCAATCAGCCCCAGCATTTT. This encodes CASSASPSGNQPQHF.

This clonotype appeared a few times. The chain couples TRBV7-2 to TRBJ1-5; a weak D match, TRBD1 (5 bases). This CDR3 contains 16 residues. Germline lookup yields CDR1 SGHTA and CDR2 FQGNSA. Trimming left V 1 base short and J 2 bases short, with 12 bases between. CDR3 sequence reads: CASSLGGRVGNQPQHF. In nucleotides, the CDR3 is TGTGCCAGCAGCTTAGGGGGCCGGGTGGGCAATCAGCCCCAGCATTTT.

The chain couples TRBV4-2 to TRBJ2-3, with 8 bases lining up with TRBD2. The CDR3 contains 16 residues. Per germline, CDR1 LGHNA and CDR2 YNFKEQ. The J segment lost 4 bases and the V segment lost 0 bases, leaving 6 bases of the junction unmatched. CDR3 sequence: CASSQDMSGGADTQYF. The CDR3 region has the DNA TGTGCCAGCAGCCAAGATATGAGCGGGGGAGCAGATACGCAGTATTTT.

Here the CDR3 DNA reads TGTGCCAGCAGCTTATTAGCGGGGTCCTCCTACGAGCAGTACGTC. Translated, it gives CASSLLAGSSYEQYV. The V and J genes are TRBV5-5 and TRBJ2-7; TRBD2 matches 8 bases. V dropped 2 bases and J dropped 0; count of bases not matched to a gene: 4. The CDR3 consists of 15 residues. Germline CDR1 is SGHKS and CDR2 is YYEKEE (reference sequence).